This T cell receptor beta chain was identified during a study of T cells in Graves' hyperthyroidism and ophthalmopathy. General observations from the study: Median prediction lead before ophthalmopathy onset was 5.5 to 7 months with the model.

Germline V gene data show CDR1 as SGHTS and CDR2 as YDEGEE. CDR3 length: 16 residues. V lost 3 bases, J lost 4 bases, and 19 bases lay in between. RNA transcripts provided the source from which TCR beta CDR3 regions were amplified. An initial round of RT-PCR targeting the TCR CDR3 relied on the HTBI primer set. Using its own MiXCR run on the multiplex PCR reads, TCRdb lists one record per CDR3 protein. The sample includes fewer than 500,000 distinct CDR3 sequences, around 15% of them seen just once. This clonotype was picked up many times. Antigen specificity is unknown. The clonotype comes from a woman under 40 with Graves' ophthalmopathy. This chain joins TRBV5-8 and TRBJ2-5, with D possibly called TRBD1 or TRBD2 (5 bases each). Sequenced material: blood. The CDR3 DNA is TGTGCCAGCAGCTCGATGGGGGAGACTAAAGGAGAGACCCAGTACTTC. Its protein is CASSSMGETKGETQYF.